Shown below are 18 T cell receptor beta chains from a single sample sequenced in a study of blood T cells in healthy people across ages. Sample-barcoded 5' priming and a J-beta primer mix drove a second PCR of about 6 to 12 cycles. TCRdb ran MiXCR on the 5' RACE reads and lists one entry per CDR3 protein. This table holds 1.6 million or so distinct CDR3 sequences, roughly 32% found once. The sample taken for sequencing was blood. These receptors were obtained from a woman in her 30s in good health.

This clonotype has a count of ten or more. The chain is built from TRBV11-2 and TRBJ2-7; the match to TRBD1 covers 7 bases. V was pared by 2 bases and J by 0 bases, with 7 bases of the junction left unmatched. CDR1 and CDR2 from the germline V gene are SGHAT and FQNNGV. The CDR3 totals 16 residues. CDR3 coding DNA: TGTGCCAGCAGCTTAACACAGGGGTCCAGCTCCTACGAGCAGTACTTC. Its protein is CASSLTQGSSSYEQYF.

CDR3 nucleotide sequence: TGCAGTGCTAATGAACGCCGGGACGGCAACCCAAGGGCTTTCTTT. This gives the protein CSANERRDGNPRAFF. The V gene is TRBV20-1, the J gene TRBJ1-1; perhaps TRBD1 as D (5 bases). Germline CDR1 DFQATT, CDR2 SNEGSKA (reference sequence). V lost 4 bases and J 11 bases, leaving 26 bases between the germline ends. The CDR3 contains 15 residues.

This clonotype was counted between two and nine times. The V call is TRBV3-1, the J call TRBJ2-7; a weak D match, TRBD2 (6 bases). This CDR3 has 14 residues. Per germline, CDR1 LGHDT and CDR2 YNNKEL (reference sequence). The V end was cut by 4 bases, the J end by 2 bases, with 12 bases between. CDR3 in amino acids: CASSPGLDTYEQYF. In DNA, the CDR3 is TGTGCCAGCAGCCCGGGACTCGACACCTACGAGCAGTACTTC.

As regards this clonotype: A read error is possible here, since a much larger clone lies one base away. The V call is TRBV7-6, the J call TRBJ1-5; TRBD1 is a possible D gene (6 bases). Per germline, CDR1 SGHVS and CDR2 FNYEAQ. The V and J ends lost 4 bases and 7 bases respectively, with 17 bases between them. The length of the CDR3 is 15 residues. This CDR3 reads CASSYQPGADQPQHF. DNA of the CDR3: TGTGCCAGCAGCTACCAGCCAGGGGCCGACCAGCCCCAGCATTTT.

CDR3 amino acids: CASSLGVIAGAGGYTF. In DNA, the CDR3 is TGTGCCAGCAGCTTAGGTGTGATCGCGGGGGCAGGTGGCTACACCTTC. The V gene is TRBV7-2, the J gene TRBJ1-2, with a tentative D call TRBD1 (6 bases). Germline V gene lookup returns CDR1 SGHTA and CDR2 FQGNSA. Trimming shortened V by 1 base and J by 7 bases, and 19 bases separated the two germline ends. CDR3 length equals 16 residues.

V is TRBV5-1 and J is TRBJ1-1, with 9 bases matching TRBD1. The V segment lost 7 bases and the J segment 0 bases; nucleotides outside the gene matches: 10. CDR1 is SGHRS and CDR2 is YFSETQ in the germline V gene. This CDR3 spans 16 amino acids. CDR3 protein: CASGTGYATMNTEAFF. The CDR3 DNA reads TGCGCCAGCGGGACAGGGTATGCGACCATGAACACTGAAGCTTTCTTT.

This clonotype was seen more than once but under ten times. V gene TRBV4-1 combines with J gene TRBJ1-2; no reliable D call. This CDR3 has 14 amino acids. Germline loops: CDR1 MGHRA, CDR2 YSYEKL. Trimming removed 1 base from V and 4 bases from J, with 10 bases in between. The CDR3 coding sequence is TGCGCCAGCAGCCAAGGCAGGTCGGGCTATGGCTACACCTTC. Encoded protein: CASSQGRSGYGYTF.

There are a few counts of this clonotype. This chain joins TRBV7-2 and TRBJ2-1; 13 bases align to TRBD2. J was trimmed by 7 bases and V by 7 bases; bases with no gene match: 7. CDR3 length equals 15 residues. Germline-derived CDR1 and CDR2 are SGHTA and FQGNSA. CDR3 sequence: CASISGLAGMNEQFF. Written as DNA, the CDR3 is TGTGCCAGCATCTCGGGACTAGCGGGGATGAATGAGCAGTTCTTC.

The genes are TRBV2 and TRBJ2-1, with 8 positions matching TRBD2. With V trimmed by 0 bases and J by 5 bases, 6 bases remained unmatched. The length of the CDR3 is 16 residues. Germline-derived CDR1 and CDR2 are SNHLY and FYNNEI. CDR3 loop: CASSEAGAGGNNEQFF. The CDR3 region has the DNA TGTGCCAGCAGTGAAGCTGGCGCGGGAGGCAACAATGAGCAGTTCTTC.

This clonotype was counted at least ten times. The chain links TRBV5-5 to TRBJ1-2, with D hard to call. The CDR3 has 13 residues. V lost 0 bases and J lost 8, with 11 bases in between. From germline, CDR1 is SGHKS and CDR2 YYEKEE (reference sequence). CDR3 nucleotides: TGTGCCAGCAGCTTGGGTTTGGGAGGCGGCTACACCTTC. It specifies CASSLGLGGGYTF.

In this sample, this clonotype turned up a few times. The germline gene is not matched at one end of the junction; a read error may be the cause. The V call is TRBV7-9, the J call TRBJ2-3; 9 bases line up with TRBD2. This CDR3 region has 15 residues. Germline assignment: CDR1 SEHNR and CDR2 FQNEAQ (reference sequence). This chain's CDR3 is CAGSSGTSTSDTQYF. DNA of the CDR3: TGTGCCGGCAGCTCCGGGACTAGCACCTCAGATACGCAGTATTTT.

This chain connects TRBV20-1 to TRBJ2-7; D call uncertain. Trimming took off 6 bases at V and 0 bases at J, with 12 bases between the two ends. CDR1 is DFQATT, CDR2 SNEGSKA, per germline (reference sequence). The CDR3 extends over 13 amino acids. The CDR3 DNA sequence: TGCAGTGCCCAGTATCCCCACTCCTACGAGCAGTACTTC. Its translation is CSAQYPHSYEQYF.

The chain is built from TRBV20-1 and TRBJ2-1; D may be TRBD2 (6 bases). The CDR3 loop spans 12 amino acids. Germline CDR1 reads DFQATT; CDR2 reads SNEGSKA (reference sequence). Between the trimmed V and J ends, which lost 8 bases and 3 bases, there was a span of 11 bases. The CDR3 DNA is TGCAGTCCAGTGGGAGGCTACAATGAGCAGTTCTTC. Its protein is CSPVGGYNEQFF.

The sample holds a few counts of this clonotype. J is TRBJ1-2 and V is TRBV7-2; 10 bases line up with TRBD1. This CDR3 is built from 17 residues. V was clipped by 5 bases and J by 7 bases; unmatched bases: 16. Germline CDR1 SGHTA, CDR2 FQGNSA. The CDR3 here is CASSPNTPGQGIGGYTF. CDR3 coding DNA: TGTGCCAGCAGCCCGAACACACCGGGACAGGGGATCGGTGGCTACACCTTC.

This clonotype was seen a handful of times. The chain links TRBV5-1 to TRBJ2-3, with a weak D call TRBD1 (5 bases). This CDR3 is 16 amino acids long. In germline, CDR1 is SGHRS, CDR2 YFSETQ. The V gene lost 0 bases and the J gene lost 5 bases, with 16 bases spanning the gap. CDR3 loop: CASSLAPGSTGDTQYF. CDR3 coding DNA: TGCGCCAGCAGCTTGGCCCCAGGGTCGACTGGAGATACGCAGTATTTT.

The genes are TRBV7-2 and TRBJ2-7, with D possibly matching TRBD1 (6 bases). The better agreement between TRBJ2-5 and the DNA end casts doubt on the J call. The CDR3 totals 15 residues. CDR1 SGHTA and CDR2 FQGNSA come from the germline V gene. The CDR3 is CASSFAGTPGETQYF. The CDR3 DNA reads as TGTGCCAGCAGCTTTGCCGGGACACCTGGGGAGACCCAGTACTTC.

V gene TRBV10-2 combines with J gene TRBJ1-1, with a possible D match to TRBD1 (5 bases). Germline V gene lookup returns CDR1 WSHSY and CDR2 SAAADI. The V end was cut by 3 bases, the J end by 3 bases, with 14 bases between. The CDR3 loop spans 15 amino acids. The CDR3 DNA reads as TGCGCCAGCAGTGACCGGGATCCAGGGTACACTGAAGCTTTCTTT. Protein product: CASSDRDPGYTEAFF.

This clonotype was observed a handful of times. The CDR3 sequence: CATSVVGGTTGELFF. Written as DNA, the CDR3 is TGTGCCACCAGCGTGGTTGGAGGCACCACCGGGGAGCTGTTTTTT. The chain couples TRBV15 to TRBJ2-2; D might be TRBD2 (5 bases). The CDR3 sequence is 15 residues long. The germline CDR1 and CDR2 sequences are LNHNV and YYDKDF (reference sequence). V was pared by 5 bases and J by 4 bases, with 14 bases between.